These 10 T cell receptor beta chains were all obtained from the same sample, sequenced in a study of blood T cell repertoires in COVID-19. Data came from immunoSEQ multiplex PCR; TCRdb stores just in-frame clones and leaves some out. The sample gives about 310,000 clones, nearly 90% of which show up once; 3.5% to 4.5% is in the top ten. Material for sequencing was PBMCs or T cells enriched from blood (not recorded which). All receptors come from a woman aged 18-29 years with acute COVID-19.

V gene TRBV11-3 combines with J gene TRBJ1-2; D possibly corresponds to TRBD1 (6 bases). The CDR3 length is 16 residues. V was clipped by 7 bases and J by 2 bases, with 20 bases between them. Germline V gene lookup returns CDR1 SGHNT and CDR2 YENEEA. The CDR3: CASTELPGALNYGYTF. The CDR3 region has the DNA TGTGCCAGCACCGAACTCCCAGGGGCCCTAAACTATGGCTACACCTTC.

This rearrangement joins TRBV24-1 to TRBJ2-3, with 9 bases identical to TRBD2. This CDR3 is built from 16 residues. CDR1 is KGHDR and CDR2 is SFDVKD in the germline V gene. Trimming at V came to 7 bases and at J to 3 bases, leaving 10 bases not matched to a gene. The CDR3 DNA follows: TGTGCCACCAGCCTCTTTAGCGGGAGAGGTACAGATACGCAGTATTTT. Amino acid sequence: CATSLFSGRGTDTQYF.

V usage is TRBV15 and J usage is TRBJ1-2; D may be TRBD1 (5 bases). The V end was cut by 0 bases, the J end by 8 bases, with 16 bases between. CDR1 LNHNV and CDR2 YYDKDF come from the germline V gene (reference sequence). The CDR3 extends over 15 amino acids. The chain's CDR3 is CATSRDDGRVEGYTF. The CDR3 DNA follows: TGTGCCACCAGCAGAGATGACGGCAGGGTGGAGGGCTACACCTTC.

This clone appeared a single time. V gene TRBV9 combines with J gene TRBJ1-2; no firm D call. CDR1 and CDR2 (germline): SGDLS, YYNGEE. V lost 0 bases, J lost 4 bases, and 13 bases lay in between. The CDR3 loop spans 15 amino acids. The CDR3 DNA reads as TGTGCCAGCAGCGTAGAGGTGGGCCTGATCTATGGCTACACCTTC. Its protein product is CASSVEVGLIYGYTF.

The rearrangement uses TRBV19 and TRBJ2-2, with D perhaps TRBD1 (5 bases). The CDR3 contains 19 residues. V was pared by 3 bases and J by 1 base, with 21 bases between. The germline V gene encodes CDR1 LNHDA and CDR2 SQIVND (reference sequence). The CDR3 nucleotides read TGTGCCAGTAGTATGGGGCTTGCAGGGCTGATGAAGAACACCGGGGAGCTGTTTTTT. It codes for CASSMGLAGLMKNTGELFF.

The genes are TRBV27 and TRBJ2-5, with D perhaps matching TRBD2 (7 bases). The CDR3 is 14 residues long. Trimming cost V 6 bases and J 5 bases, with 16 bases left between them. CDR1 MNHEY and CDR2 SMNVEV come from the germline V gene (reference sequence). The CDR3 coding sequence is TGTGCCAGCAGGCGGATAGGGGGGGCCGAGACCCAGTACTTC. Translated, it gives CASRRIGGAETQYF.

The genes are TRBV27 and TRBJ1-2; 7 bases match TRBD1. Trimming cost V 5 bases and J 7 bases; bases outside gene matches: 16. This CDR3 spans 16 amino acids. Germline V gene sequence: CDR1 MNHEY, CDR2 SMNVEV (reference sequence). The CDR3 spells CASSPLLTGPSLGYTF. The CDR3 DNA reads TGTGCCAGCAGTCCTCTTCTGACAGGGCCTAGTCTTGGCTACACCTTC.

This chain uses TRBV27 with TRBJ2-7; TRBD1 matches at 9 bases. There are 16 residues in the CDR3. The trim removed 3 bases at V and 4 bases at J, leaving 10 bases unmatched. In germline, CDR1 is MNHEY, CDR2 SMNVEV (reference sequence). This CDR3 is CASSFPSGTGLYEQYF. The CDR3 DNA reads TGTGCCAGCAGTTTTCCCTCCGGGACAGGGTTGTACGAGCAGTACTTC.

This rearrangement joins TRBV28 to TRBJ1-2; D is uncertain. Deletions cut 2 bases from V and 2 bases from J, with 12 bases between. The germline gives CDR1 MDHEN, CDR2 SYDVKM. This CDR3 is 15 amino acids long. The CDR3, as DNA: TGTGCCAGCAGTTTAATCACACAGCAAAACTATGGCTACACCTTC. Its protein product is CASSLITQQNYGYTF.

The V and J genes are TRBV7-8 and TRBJ2-6, with D unresolved. The CDR3 length is 16 residues. In germline, CDR1 is SGHVS, CDR2 FQNEAQ. The ends were cut back, 1 base at V and 0 bases at J, with 7 bases in the middle. CDR3 region: CASSLEQFSGANVLTF. The CDR3 bases are TGTGCCAGCAGCTTAGAACAGTTCTCTGGGGCCAACGTCCTGACTTTC.